These 8 T cell receptor beta chains came from one sample sequenced in a study of blood T cell repertoires in COVID-19. Produced via immunoSEQ multiplex PCR; TCRdb's table is partial and in-frame only. There are more than 200,000 clones in the sample; around 86% occur only once, and approximately 1.6% lies in the top ten. The sequencing sample was made of PBMCs or T cells enriched from blood (not recorded which). All receptors come from a woman between 45 and 65 years old who had recovered from COVID-19.

The rearrangement links TRBV30 to TRBJ2-5, with 10 bases identical to TRBD1. The CDR3 has 15 residues. V was clipped by 3 bases and J by 6 bases; unmatched bases: 10. Germline-derived CDR1 and CDR2 are GTSNPN and SVGIG (reference sequence). CDR3: CAWSNRDRGIKTQYF. The CDR3 region has the DNA TGTGCCTGGAGCAACCGGGACAGGGGTATTAAGACCCAGTACTTC.

As DNA, the CDR3 is TGTGCCAGCAGTTACTCACGGGGTATCGGCCAGCCCCAGCATTTT. This sequence encodes CASSYSRGIGQPQHF. This chain links TRBV6-5 with TRBJ1-5; no clear D. V was clipped by 0 bases and J by 7 bases, with 13 bases between them. CDR1 and CDR2 (germline): MNHEY, SVGAGI. The CDR3 sequence is 15 residues long.

The V and J genes are TRBV4-3 and TRBJ2-2, with a possible D match to TRBD2 (5 bases). Germline CDR1 reads LGHNA; CDR2 reads YSLEER. V was pared by 8 bases and J by 6 bases, with 16 bases between. The CDR3 sequence is 14 residues long. The CDR3 here is CASSVGSGAGELFF. The CDR3 nucleotides are TGCGCCAGCTCCGTGGGGAGCGGAGCCGGGGAGCTGTTTTTT.

This chain links TRBV7-6 with TRBJ2-7, with a tentative D call TRBD1 (6 bases). The CDR3 is 13 residues long. Per the germline V gene, CDR1 is SGHVS and CDR2 is FNYEAQ. Trimming stripped 5 bases from V and 11 bases from J, with 19 bases between. The DNA for the CDR3 is TGTGCCAGCAGCCCCGCGGAAGCAGGGACAAAGTACTTC. This translates into CASSPAEAGTKYF.

The chain is built from TRBV5-6 and TRBJ2-3; the D is unclear. This CDR3 comprises 13 residues. Germline V lookup: CDR1 SGHDT, CDR2 YYEEEE. The germline V and J ends were trimmed by 1 base and 5 bases, with 8 bases remaining between them. The CDR3 coding sequence is TGTGCCAGCAGCTTGCCCCCCGGAGATACGCAGTATTTT. This gives the protein CASSLPPGDTQYF.

The chain recombines TRBV7-3 with TRBJ2-5; TRBD2 is a possible D gene (6 bases). The CDR3 has 13 residues. Between the trimmed V and J ends, which lost 2 bases and 4 bases, there was a span of 8 bases. Germline V gives CDR1 SGHTA, CDR2 FQGTGA. CDR3 residues: CASSLGSGETQYF. The CDR3 DNA reads TGTGCCAGCAGCTTAGGTAGCGGAGAGACCCAGTACTTC. The full variable domain, with the rest looked up from reference TRBV7-3 and TRBJ2-5, is GAGVSQTPSNKVTEKGKYVELRCDPISGHTALYWYRQSLGQGPEFLIYFQGTGAADDSGLPNDRFFAVRPEGSVSTLKIQRTERGDSAVYLCASSLGSGETQYFGPGTRLLVL.

The chain carries TRBV29-1 and TRBJ2-7, with D tentatively TRBD1 (5 bases). Germline-derived CDR1 and CDR2 are SQVTM and ANQGSEA. This CDR3 has 14 residues. Trimming took off 6 bases at V and 0 bases at J, with 15 bases between the two ends. The CDR3 coding sequence is TGCAGCGTCCGGAAGGTAGGACACTCCTACGAGCAGTACTTC. Translated: CSVRKVGHSYEQYF.

The chain links TRBV7-3 to TRBJ2-1; 7 bases line up with TRBD2. CDR3 length: 16 residues. The junction had 10 bases not matched to a gene; V was cut back by 5 bases and J by 3 bases. Germline CDR1 reads SGHTA; CDR2 reads FQGTGA. CDR3 region: CASSPLTGLDYNEQFF. The DNA of the CDR3 is TGTGCCAGCAGCCCACTCACCGGACTAGACTACAATGAGCAGTTCTTC.